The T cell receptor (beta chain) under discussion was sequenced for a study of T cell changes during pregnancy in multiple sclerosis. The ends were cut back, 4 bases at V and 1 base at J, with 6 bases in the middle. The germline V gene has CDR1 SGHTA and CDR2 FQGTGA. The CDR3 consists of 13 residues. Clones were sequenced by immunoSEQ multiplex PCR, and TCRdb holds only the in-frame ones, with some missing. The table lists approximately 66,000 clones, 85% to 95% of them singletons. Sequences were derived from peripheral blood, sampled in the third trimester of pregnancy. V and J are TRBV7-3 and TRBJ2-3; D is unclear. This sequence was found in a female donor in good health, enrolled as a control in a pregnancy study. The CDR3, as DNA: TGTGCCAGCAGCTCCCGCGGCACAGATACGCAGTATTTT. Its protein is CASSSRGTDTQYF.